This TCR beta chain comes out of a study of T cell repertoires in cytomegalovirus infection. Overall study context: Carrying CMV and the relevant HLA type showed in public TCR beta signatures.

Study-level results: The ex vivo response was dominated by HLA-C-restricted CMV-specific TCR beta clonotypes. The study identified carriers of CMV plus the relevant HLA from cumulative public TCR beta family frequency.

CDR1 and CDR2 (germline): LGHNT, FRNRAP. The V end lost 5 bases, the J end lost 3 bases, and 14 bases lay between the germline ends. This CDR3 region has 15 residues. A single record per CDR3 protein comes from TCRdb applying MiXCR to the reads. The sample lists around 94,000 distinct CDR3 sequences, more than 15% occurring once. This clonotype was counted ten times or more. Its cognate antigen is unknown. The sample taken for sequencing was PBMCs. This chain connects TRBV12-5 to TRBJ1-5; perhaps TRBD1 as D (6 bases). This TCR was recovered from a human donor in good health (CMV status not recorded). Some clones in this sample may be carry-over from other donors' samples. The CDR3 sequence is CASGGPGQSNQPQHF. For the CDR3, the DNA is TGTGCTAGTGGTGGCCCCGGACAGTCCAATCAGCCCCAGCATTTT.